These 25 T cell receptor beta chains originate from one sample sequenced in a study of shared clonotypes between healthy human individuals. Sequenced by immunoSEQ multiplex PCR; TCRdb stores in-frame clones only, minus some. The sample has approximately 2,000,000 clones; roughly 92% are singletons. Sequenced material: naive CD4+ T cells from PBMCs. Sample subset: CD45RA+ positively selected. These receptors all come from a man younger than 35 in good health. Some clones in this sample may be carry-over from other donors' samples.

This chain connects TRBV28 to TRBJ2-3, with D perhaps matching TRBD1 (6 bases). V dropped 6 bases and J dropped 4 bases, with 17 bases sitting between them. CDR1 and CDR2 from the germline V gene are MDHEN and SYDVKM. CDR3 size: 15 residues. CDR3 nucleotide sequence: TGTGCCAGCAGCGGACAGACTAATTATGCAGATACGCAGTATTTT. This sequence encodes CASSGQTNYADTQYF.

As to this clone: The sample contains more than one DNA sequence encoding this CDR3. The chain couples TRBV9 to TRBJ2-3; D is uncertain. In germline, CDR1 is SGDLS, CDR2 YYNGEE. Trimming took off 0 bases at V and 6 bases at J, with 5 bases between the two ends. This CDR3 is 12 amino acids long. The DNA of the CDR3 is TGTGCCAGCAGCGTAGGTGCGGATACGCAGTATTTT. This codes for CASSVGADTQYF.

A word on this clone: This specimen includes other DNA sequences encoding the same CDR3. This chain uses TRBV2 with TRBJ2-7; TRBD2 is a possible D gene (5 bases). The V gene lost 2 bases and the J gene lost 3 bases, with 8 bases spanning the gap. The CDR3 loop spans 13 amino acids. CDR1 and CDR2 from the germline V gene are SNHLY and FYNNEI. CDR3 loop: CASSERGLYEQYF. CDR3 in DNA: TGTGCCAGCAGTGAACGCGGACTCTACGAGCAGTACTTC.

The chain is built from TRBV19 and TRBJ1-5; TRBD1 matches 7 bases. The CDR3 length is 15 residues. With 2 bases clipped from V and 2 bases from J, the junction kept 3 bases outside the gene matches. The germline gives CDR1 LNHDA, CDR2 SQIVND (reference sequence). CDR3 protein: CASSITGEGNQPQHF. CDR3 nucleotide sequence: TGTGCCAGTAGTATAACAGGGGAAGGCAATCAGCCCCAGCATTTT.

The chain is built from TRBV7-3 and TRBJ2-2; 12 bases are shared with TRBD2. The CDR3 runs 17 residues. V lost 1 base, J lost 9 bases, and 9 bases stayed unmatched. Germline assignment: CDR1 SGHTA and CDR2 FQGTGA. This CDR3 reads CASSLNGLTSGSRELFF. The CDR3 nucleotides are TGTGCCAGCAGCTTAAATGGATTGACTAGCGGGAGTCGGGAGCTGTTTTTT.

The chain has TRBV30 and TRBJ2-5; D perhaps matches TRBD1 (5 bases). Trimming stripped 1 base from V and 11 bases from J, with 17 bases between. CDR3 size: 13 residues. CDR1 and CDR2 from the germline V gene are GTSNPN and SVGIG (reference sequence). CDR3 coding DNA: TGTGCCTGGAGTGGGGGCAACCAATATGAGCAGTACTTC. Translation gives CAWSGGNQYEQYF.

The chain carries TRBV19 and TRBJ2-5; D may correspond to TRBD1 or TRBD2 (5 bases each). CDR1 is LNHDA and CDR2 is SQIVND in the germline V gene (reference sequence). V was clipped by 1 base and J by 5 bases, with 20 bases between them. This CDR3 spans 17 amino acids. As DNA, the CDR3 is TGTGCCAGTAGTATAGGTGGTGGGGGACCCCGGTCGGAGACCCAGTACTTC. This codes for CASSIGGGGPRSETQYF.

J is TRBJ1-2 and V is TRBV5-4; D not resolved. Germline lookup yields CDR1 SGHNT and CDR2 YYREEE (reference sequence). Trimming pared 3 bases from V and 4 bases from J, leaving 16 bases between. The CDR3 spans 15 residues. CDR3 protein: CASSSQLVPVYGYTF. Here the CDR3 DNA reads TGTGCCAGCAGCTCCCAGTTGGTGCCGGTCTATGGCTACACCTTC.

The rearrangement uses TRBV7-6 and TRBJ2-3; D is unclear. In germline, CDR1 is SGHVS, CDR2 FNYEAQ. With 5 bases removed from V and 4 bases from J, the gap between germline ends came to 16 bases. The CDR3 covers 15 residues. The DNA of the CDR3 is TGTGCCAGCAGCCAACTTAGTTTCCGGTCAGATACGCAGTATTTT. It yields the protein CASSQLSFRSDTQYF.

This sequence joins TRBV27 and TRBJ1-1, with D tentatively TRBD1 (6 bases). Trimming shortened V by 1 base and J by 10 bases, and 16 bases separated the two germline ends. This CDR3 contains 14 residues. CDR1 and CDR2 (germline): MNHEY, SMNVEV (reference sequence). The DNA of the CDR3 is TGTGCCAGCAGTTTATATCTGGGGGCTGGGGGAGCTTTCTTT. Translating it yields CASSLYLGAGGAFF.

The chain recombines TRBV6-5 with TRBJ2-7; D is perhaps TRBD1 or TRBD2 (6 bases each). CDR1 and CDR2 (germline): MNHEY, SVGAGI. This CDR3 is built from 13 residues. Trimming took off 6 bases at V and 7 bases at J, with 16 bases between the two ends. The CDR3 is CASSPSGAREQYF. CDR3 nucleotides: TGTGCCAGCAGCCCGTCGGGGGCGCGGGAGCAGTACTTC.

V usage is TRBV5-6 and J usage is TRBJ2-6; 9 bases are shared with TRBD1. CDR3 length: 16 residues. J was trimmed by 2 bases and V by 6 bases; bases with no gene match: 6. The germline V gene has CDR1 SGHDT and CDR2 YYEEEE. The CDR3 nucleotides read TGTGCCAGCACCAAAAACAGGGGGCCTGGGGCCAACGTCCTGACTTTC. Its translation: CASTKNRGPGANVLTF.

The gene calls are TRBV4-3 and TRBJ1-1; D remains unclear. V lost 0 bases to trimming and J lost 0 bases, with 11 bases between them. This CDR3 contains 16 residues. Germline lookup yields CDR1 LGHNA and CDR2 YSLEER. The CDR3 loop reads CASSQDSGHLNTEAFF. The CDR3 DNA reads TGCGCCAGCAGCCAAGATTCCGGCCACCTGAACACTGAAGCTTTCTTT.

This chain links TRBV29-1 with TRBJ2-7, with D hard to call. V lost 1 base and J lost 6, with 10 bases in between. There are 12 residues in the CDR3. The germline gives CDR1 SQVTM, CDR2 ANQGSEA. In nucleotides, the CDR3 is TGCAGCGTTGAAGCGTCTGGTGGCGAGCAGTACTTC. Its protein is CSVEASGGEQYF.

The J gene is TRBJ2-7, the V gene TRBV10-3; 8 positions agree with TRBD1. The CDR3 contains 14 residues. J gave up 4 bases and V 7 bases, and 9 bases lay outside the gene matches. CDR1 is ENHRY, CDR2 SYGVKD, per germline. CDR3 bases: TGTGCCATCAACGACAGGGGCGCGGAATACGAGCAGTACTTC. Residues: CAINDRGAEYEQYF.

The J gene is TRBJ2-1, the V gene TRBV18, with 7 bases lining up with TRBD2. Germline CDR1 and CDR2: KGHSH and LQKENI. There are 16 residues in the CDR3. The V gene end was trimmed by 1 base and the J gene end by 2 bases; junction bases not matched to a gene: 5. The CDR3 loop is CASSPQAAGTYNEQFF. In nucleotides, the CDR3 is TGTGCCAGCTCACCACAAGCAGCGGGAACCTACAATGAGCAGTTCTTC. The entire variable domain, with the rest obtained from reference TRBV18 and TRBJ2-1, is as follows: NAGVMQNPRHLVRRRGQEARLRCSPMKGHSHVYWYRQLPEEGLKFMVYLQKENIIDESGMPKERFSAEFPKEGPSILRIQQVVRGDSAAYFCASSPQAAGTYNEQFFGPGTRLTVL.

This clone is a singleton in its sample. Other DNA sequences in the sample encode the same CDR3. The chain carries TRBV5-1 and TRBJ2-6, with D unresolved. V was trimmed by 4 bases and J by 1 base, leaving 9 bases between them. This CDR3 region has 15 residues. CDR1 SGHRS and CDR2 YFSETQ come from the germline V gene. The DNA of the CDR3 is TGCGCCAGCAGCCCCTCGGGTTCTGGGGCCAACGTCCTGACTTTC. It is translated as CASSPSGSGANVLTF.

CDR3 DNA: TGTGCCAGCAGCTTAGGGTCAAACAATGAGCAGTTCTTC. It specifies CASSLGSNNEQFF. The genes are TRBV7-3 and TRBJ2-1; no clear D gene. CDR3 length equals 13 residues. V was trimmed by 2 bases and J by 5 bases, leaving 7 bases between them. The V gene's germline CDR1 is SGHTA and CDR2 FQGTGA.

This clone has a single count. Within the sample, other DNA sequences also encode this same CDR3. This rearrangement joins TRBV11-2 to TRBJ2-5, with TRBD2 matching 11 bases. Germline CDR1 reads SGHAT; CDR2 reads FQNNGV. The CDR3 length is 16 residues. The trim removed 4 bases at V and 2 bases at J, leaving 6 bases unmatched. The CDR3: CASSSSLAGGQETQYF. DNA for the CDR3: TGTGCCAGCAGCTCAAGTCTAGCGGGAGGACAAGAGACCCAGTACTTC.

V is TRBV6-1 and J is TRBJ2-2, with a possible D match to TRBD1 (5 bases). Germline CDR1 MNHNS, CDR2 SASEGT. V was clipped by 6 bases and J by 0 bases, with 8 bases between them. CDR3 length: 14 amino acids. The CDR3 DNA reads as TGTGCCAGCAGGGCAGGGACGAACACCGGGGAGCTGTTTTTT. Its translation: CASRAGTNTGELFF.

Only one count was recorded for this clone. The chain combines TRBV7-9 with TRBJ1-1; D call uncertain. Per germline, CDR1 SEHNR and CDR2 FQNEAQ (reference sequence). V was trimmed by 0 bases and J by 2 bases, leaving 4 bases between them. This CDR3 has 13 amino acids. The CDR3 coding sequence is TGTGCCAGCAGCTTAGCCTATAACACTGAAGCTTTCTTT. It codes for CASSLAYNTEAFF.

J is TRBJ2-1 and V is TRBV11-2; D is unclear. Germline assignment: CDR1 SGHAT and CDR2 FQNNGV. The CDR3 is 15 residues long. The V gene lost 0 bases and the J gene lost 8 bases, with 14 bases spanning the gap. The CDR3 reads CASSLEAYYADEQFF. CDR3 nucleotides: TGTGCCAGCAGCTTAGAGGCCTACTACGCCGATGAGCAGTTCTTC.

The V and J genes are TRBV28 and TRBJ1-1, with D possibly being TRBD1 (6 bases). The germline V gene encodes CDR1 MDHEN and CDR2 SYDVKM. CDR3 length: 14 amino acids. Trimming cost V 1 base and J 5 bases, with 11 bases left between them. CDR3 bases: TGTGCCAGCAGTTTATACGGGGGCGGGACTGAAGCTTTCTTT. Protein: CASSLYGGGTEAFF.

The chain recombines TRBV21-1 with TRBJ2-2. TRBV21-1 is labeled a pseudogene. The CDR3 totals 16 residues. In nucleotides, the CDR3 is TGTGCCAGCAGCTCCCCGGGTGGGGGAAACACCGGGGAGCTGTTTTTT. It encodes CASSSPGGGNTGELFF.

V and J are TRBV27 and TRBJ2-7, with D hard to call. This CDR3 is built from 13 residues. V was clipped by 4 bases and J by 3 bases, with 10 bases between them. Germline loops: CDR1 MNHEY, CDR2 SMNVEV (reference sequence). CDR3 nucleotides: TGTGCCAGCAGTTCATCGATGGTCTACGAGCAGTACTTC. It encodes CASSSSMVYEQYF.